Presented here are 6 T cell receptor beta chains from one specimen sequenced in a study of regulatory T cells in long-lasting Graves disease. Building the TCR beta libraries relied on iRepertoire HTBI primers, and CDR3 regions underwent Arm-PCR. TCRdb recomputed calls from the multiplex PCR reads with MiXCR, one row per CDR3 protein. The sample contains about 470,000 distinct CDR3 sequences, about 20% of which appear only once. This sample's time point: persistent/refractory GD, antithyroid drugs over 5 years with positive TRAb. The TCR library used RNA extracted from PBMCs. The sequences come from peripheral blood mononuclear cells (PBMCs), collected when the disease was refractory, from a patient treated with antithyroid drugs. All receptors come from a female donor with Graves disease.

The chain uses TRBV6-4 and TRBJ2-1; possibly TRBD1 or TRBD2 for D (5 bases each). Trimming pared 6 bases from V and 0 bases from J, leaving 15 bases between. The CDR3 is 16 residues long. The germline V gene has CDR1 MRHNA and CDR2 SNTAGT. The CDR3 bases are TGTGCCAGCAGGGCGGTCGGGGCGAGCTCCTACAATGAGCAGTTCTTC. Its translation: CASRAVGASSYNEQFF.

Only a few counts were recorded for this clonotype. The chain has TRBV7-6 and TRBJ2-7; perhaps TRBD1 as D (5 bases). This CDR3 region has 13 residues. V lost 8 bases and J lost 2, with 13 bases in between. Germline values: CDR1 SGHVS, CDR2 FNYEAQ. The CDR3 DNA sequence: TGTGCCAGCTCCCAGGGTTCGGCCTACGAGCAGTACTTC. Encoded protein: CASSQGSAYEQYF.

Ten or more counts support this clonotype. The chain employs TRBV29-1 and TRBJ1-1; D remains unclear. V was cut by 0 bases and J by 1 base, with 12 bases left in between. In germline, CDR1 is SQVTM, CDR2 ANQGSEA. This CDR3 region has 15 residues. The CDR3 bases are TGCAGCGTTGAAGACCCGGGGAACGCGAACACTGAAGCTTTCTTT. Its protein is CSVEDPGNANTEAFF. The entire variable domain, with the rest obtained from reference TRBV29-1 and TRBJ1-1, is as follows: SAVISQKPSRDICQRGTSLTIQCQVDSQVTMMFWYRQQPGQSLTLIATANQGSEATYESGFVIDKFPISRPNLTFSTLTVSNMSPEDSSIYLCSVEDPGNANTEAFFGQGTRLTVV.

The sample holds a few counts of this clonotype. The chain uses TRBV24-1 and TRBJ2-3, with TRBD2 matching over 8 bases. V shed 2 bases, J shed 11 bases, and the junction held 11 bases outside the gene matches. Germline V CDR1 and CDR2: KGHDR, SFDVKD. The CDR3 runs 15 residues. Here the CDR3 reads CATSDSPARRGVQYF. The CDR3 nucleotides read TGTGCCACCAGTGATTCTCCCGCTCGGCGGGGGGTGCAGTATTTT.

This rearrangement joins TRBV5-1 to TRBJ2-2; tentative D call: TRBD1 (5 bases). The CDR3 contains 13 residues. V lost 4 bases, J lost 7 bases, and 11 bases lay in between. Germline V gives CDR1 SGHRS, CDR2 YFSETQ. The CDR3 DNA sequence: TGCGCCAGCAGCCCCGTGACAGACGGGGAGCTGTTTTTT. Amino acid sequence: CASSPVTDGELFF.

This clonotype was observed at least ten times. The rearrangement uses TRBV12-3 or TRBV12-4 and TRBJ2-2; D is undetermined. The CDR3 extends over 11 amino acids. V lost 6 bases and J lost 4, with 3 bases in between. The CDR3 DNA is TGTGCCAGCAGCATCACCGGGGAGCTGTTTTTT. Its translation: CASSITGELFF.